The 23 T cell receptor beta chains presented below share a single source sample, sequenced in a study of cytomegalovirus exposure and HLA in healthy donors. PCR amplification relied on 60 Vbeta primers (plus 13 Jbeta primers). Libraries were prepared by immunoSEQ multiplex PCR; TCRdb keeps only in-frame clonotypes and omits some of them. The table shows about 200,000 clones, with almost 85% occurring only once. The sequencing sample was made of PBMCs. The receptors originated from a woman in her forties or fifties in good health and CMV-seronegative.

The chain combines TRBV6-1 with TRBJ2-7; TRBD1 agrees at 8 bases. The germline CDR1 and CDR2 sequences are MNHNS and SASEGT. The CDR3 covers 13 residues. J gave up 2 bases and V 5 bases, and 2 bases lay outside the gene matches. CDR3 region: CASSLDRAYEQYF. Written as DNA, the CDR3 is TGTGCCAGCAGTCTGGACAGGGCCTACGAGCAGTACTTC.

The CDR3 protein is CASSTKWTGDVGQYF. DNA of the CDR3: TGTGCCAGTAGTACAAAATGGACAGGGGACGTCGGGCAGTACTTC. J is TRBJ2-7 and V is TRBV19; TRBD1 aligns across 9 bases. The V gene's germline CDR1 is LNHDA and CDR2 SQIVND (reference sequence). The V segment lost 4 bases and the J segment 9 bases; nucleotides outside the gene matches: 13. CDR3 size: 15 residues.

The genes are TRBV20-1 and TRBJ1-2, with TRBD1 matching 7 bases. CDR3 length: 10 residues. The J segment lost 6 bases and the V segment lost 8 bases, leaving 3 bases of the junction unmatched. The germline V gene has CDR1 DFQATT and CDR2 SNEGSKA (reference sequence). In DNA form, the CDR3 reads TGCAGTTCACAGGGGAATGGCTACACCTTC. Encoded protein: CSSQGNGYTF.

The chain carries TRBV28 and TRBJ1-1, with 10 bases identical to TRBD1. The germline V gene encodes CDR1 MDHEN and CDR2 SYDVKM. Unmatched junction bases numbered 7, after V lost 5 bases and J lost 4 bases. The CDR3 runs 15 residues. The CDR3 DNA reads TGTGCCAGCAGTCGCAGAGACAGGGGGCTCACTGAAGCTTTCTTT. Its protein product is CASSRRDRGLTEAFF.

CDR3 coding DNA: TGCGCCAGCAGCTTCGGGACAGATCAGCCCCAGCATTTT. This encodes CASSFGTDQPQHF. The rearrangement uses TRBV5-1 and TRBJ1-5, with 7 bases lining up with TRBD1. With 2 bases clipped from V and 5 bases from J, the junction kept 1 base outside the gene matches. CDR3 length equals 13 residues. The germline CDR1 and CDR2 sequences are SGHRS and YFSETQ.

The chain recombines TRBV7-9 with TRBJ2-5; D is unclear. CDR3 length: 14 amino acids. Trimming stripped 6 bases from V and 1 base from J, with 12 bases between. CDR1 and CDR2 (germline): SEHNR, FQNEAQ (reference sequence). The CDR3 loop is CASSREASQETQYF. CDR3 sequence (DNA): TGTGCCAGCAGTCGAGAGGCCAGCCAAGAGACCCAGTACTTC.

This chain uses TRBV6-1 with TRBJ2-5; 8 nucleotides agree with TRBD2. Matching the DNA end better, TRBJ2-7 makes the J call doubtful. Germline CDR1 MNHNS, CDR2 SASEGT. The CDR3 consists of 14 residues. The DNA for the CDR3 is TGTGCCAGCAGGCTAGCGGGTGTTACCTACGAGCAGTACTTC. Protein product: CASRLAGVTYEQYF.

J is TRBJ2-7 and V is TRBV6-8; 8 bases map to TRBD1. Germline lookup yields CDR1 MNHGY and CDR2 SAAAGT. V lost 2 bases and J lost 5; bases outside the gene matches: 5. This CDR3 is built from 14 residues. In DNA form, the CDR3 reads TGTGCCAGCAGTTACATTTCAGGGGGCAACGAGCAGTACTTC. Its translation: CASSYISGGNEQYF.

This chain links TRBV28 with TRBJ2-7, with 12 bases identical to TRBD2. After removal of 6 bases from V and 9 bases from J, the junction contained 3 bases not matched to a gene. Germline-derived CDR1 and CDR2 are MDHEN and SYDVKM. The CDR3 contains 12 residues. CDR3 DNA sequence: TGTGCCAGCAGCGGGGGACTAGCGGGGCAGTACTTC. Amino acid sequence: CASSGGLAGQYF. The full variable domain, with the rest looked up from reference TRBV28 and TRBJ2-7, is DVKVTQSSRYLVKRTGEKVFLECVQDMDHENMFWYRQDPGLGLRLIYFSYDVKMKEKGDIPEGYSVSREKKERFSLILESASTNQTSMYLCASSGGLAGQYFGPGTRLTVT.

The chain has TRBV5-1 and TRBJ2-5, with a possible D match to TRBD1 (7 bases). The V gene lost 1 base and the J gene lost 4 bases, with 14 bases spanning the gap. The CDR3 covers 15 residues. From germline, CDR1 is SGHRS and CDR2 YFSETQ. The CDR3: CASSLTTGRSETQYF. In DNA form, the CDR3 reads TGCGCCAGCAGCTTGACGACAGGGAGGTCAGAGACCCAGTACTTC.

The rearrangement joins TRBV5-1 to TRBJ2-7; D might be TRBD1 (6 bases). Germline-derived CDR1 and CDR2 are SGHRS and YFSETQ. The CDR3 is 16 amino acids. The V end was cut by 4 bases, the J end by 2 bases, with 19 bases between. In DNA form, the CDR3 reads TGCGCCAGCAGCCCGGGGACCGGCTCAGGGGCCTACGAGCAGTACTTC. It translates to CASSPGTGSGAYEQYF.

In this sample, this clone turned up a few times. The V gene is TRBV7-9, the J gene TRBJ1-2; TRBD1 is a possible D gene (5 bases). The CDR3 is 18 amino acids. From germline, CDR1 is SEHNR and CDR2 FQNEAQ (reference sequence). Deletions cut 0 bases from V and 4 bases from J, with 21 bases between. CDR3 nucleotide sequence: TGTGCCAGCAGCTTAGCGACGGGGGGGAGTGGATACGTCTATGGCTACACCTTC. As protein: CASSLATGGSGYVYGYTF.

The rearrangement joins TRBV6-1 to TRBJ2-4, with a weak D call TRBD2 (5 bases). This CDR3 spans 17 amino acids. With 2 bases removed from V and 2 bases from J, the gap between germline ends came to 16 bases. The germline V gene has CDR1 MNHNS and CDR2 SASEGT. CDR3 bases: TGTGCCAGCAGTGAATGGGAGACACAAGCTACCAAAAACATTCAGTACTTC. This translates into CASSEWETQATKNIQYF.

This chain joins TRBV18 and TRBJ1-2, with D possibly being TRBD1 (6 bases). V gave up 2 bases and J gave up 3 bases, with 7 bases separating them. Germline CDR1 is KGHSH and CDR2 is LQKENI. The CDR3 spans 13 residues. The CDR3 reads CASSPGQYYGYTF. In DNA, the CDR3 is TGTGCCAGCTCACCAGGACAGTACTATGGCTACACCTTC. Filled out from reference TRBV18 and TRBJ1-2, the complete variable domain reads NAGVMQNPRHLVRRRGQEARLRCSPMKGHSHVYWYRQLPEEGLKFMVYLQKENIIDESGMPKERFSAEFPKEGPSILRIQQVVRGDSAAYFCASSPGQYYGYTFGSGTRLTVV.

In DNA, the CDR3 is TGTGCCAGCAGCCTCCGTTTTAATAGCGGGACTAGCACAGATACGCAGTATTTT. It codes for CASSLRFNSGTSTDTQYF. This chain links TRBV14 with TRBJ2-3, with 8 bases aligning to TRBD2. There are 18 residues in the CDR3. V lost 4 bases, J lost 0 bases, and 12 bases stayed unmatched. Per the germline V gene, CDR1 is SGHDN and CDR2 is FVKESK. Full variable domain (rest looked up from reference TRBV14 and TRBJ2-3): EAGVTQFPSHSVIEKGQTVTLRCDPISGHDNLYWYRRVMGKEIKFLLHFVKESKQDESGMPNNRFLAERTGGTYSTLKVQPAELEDSGVYFCASSLRFNSGTSTDTQYFGPGTRLTVL.

V and J are TRBV19 and TRBJ2-6, with D tentatively TRBD1 (6 bases). V lost 6 bases to trimming and J lost 4 bases, with 10 bases between them. This CDR3 is built from 14 residues. Germline V gene sequence: CDR1 LNHDA, CDR2 SQIVND (reference sequence). In DNA, the CDR3 is TGTGCCAGTAGGATGGGGGCCGGGGCCAACGTCCTGACTTTC. It encodes CASRMGAGANVLTF.

The chain combines TRBV7-9 with TRBJ2-5; D perhaps matches TRBD2 (5 bases). The ends were cut back, 1 base at V and 3 bases at J, with 12 bases in the middle. CDR1 SEHNR and CDR2 FQNEAQ come from the germline V gene (reference sequence). The CDR3 runs to 15 residues. The CDR3 reads CASSLGGMGEETQYF. CDR3 in DNA: TGTGCCAGCAGCTTAGGAGGGATGGGAGAAGAGACCCAGTACTTC.

The chain couples TRBV11-2 to TRBJ1-1, with D possibly matching TRBD1 (5 bases). The CDR3 contains 14 residues. Trimming shortened V by 3 bases and J by 5 bases, and 13 bases separated the two germline ends. CDR1 SGHAT and CDR2 FQNNGV come from the germline V gene. Here the CDR3 DNA reads TGTGCCAGCAGCTTGACGGCGGGGGGGACTGAAGCTTTCTTT. Its protein is CASSLTAGGTEAFF.

The chain is built from TRBV6-1 and TRBJ2-5, with TRBD1 as a possible D gene (6 bases). This CDR3 is 14 amino acids long. CDR1 MNHNS and CDR2 SASEGT come from the germline V gene. The germline V and J ends were trimmed by 6 bases and 2 bases, with 13 bases remaining between them. The CDR3 coding sequence is TGTGCCAGCAGAAGGGACATGTGGCAAGAGACCCAGTACTTC. Encoded protein: CASRRDMWQETQYF.

The chain carries TRBV28 and TRBJ2-1; 11 positions match TRBD1. The CDR3 covers 16 residues. Germline lookup yields CDR1 MDHEN and CDR2 SYDVKM. The J segment lost 3 bases and the V segment lost 5 bases, leaving 6 bases of the junction unmatched. The CDR3: CASSTSGTGGYNEQFF. In nucleotides, the CDR3 is TGTGCCAGCAGTACCTCCGGGACAGGGGGCTACAATGAGCAGTTCTTC.

The rearrangement links TRBV23-1 to TRBJ2-3; a weak D match, TRBD2 (5 bases). TRBV23-1 is placed among ORFs of uncertain function. V was pared by 3 bases and J by 3 bases, with 22 bases between. This CDR3 contains 18 residues. CDR3 DNA: TGCGCCAGCAGTCACCTAAACTGCGGCAGCCCGGGAACAGATACGCAGTATTTT. The encoded protein is CASSHLNCGSPGTDTQYF.

This chain links TRBV6-6 with TRBJ2-6; possibly TRBD2 for D (5 bases). The germline gives CDR1 MNHNY, CDR2 SVGAGI (reference sequence). CDR3 size: 15 residues. Trimming shortened V by 7 bases and J by 4 bases, and 14 bases separated the two germline ends. CDR3 residues: CASTLGVPGANVLTF. Written as DNA, the CDR3 is TGTGCCAGCACCCTCGGGGTACCGGGGGCCAACGTCCTGACTTTC.

The chain uses TRBV28 and TRBJ1-5; D is perhaps TRBD1 (6 bases). V was pared by 7 bases and J by 1 base, with 14 bases between. This CDR3 has 15 residues. Germline V gene lookup returns CDR1 MDHEN and CDR2 SYDVKM. For the CDR3, the DNA is TGTGCCAGCATGGTAGGGGGAGTAAGCAATCAGCCCCAGCATTTT. Translation: CASMVGGVSNQPQHF.